One sample yielded the 5 T cell receptor beta chains listed below, sequenced in a study of blood T cells in healthy people across ages. The use of a sample-barcoded 5' primer and a J-beta primer mix characterized a second PCR of about 6 to 11 cycles. TCRdb called the 5' RACE reads again in MiXCR, with one record for every CDR3 protein. The top ten hold around 11% of the sample, which has roughly 1.6 million distinct CDR3 sequences, roughly 32% seen once. Sequencing input: blood. These receptors were taken from a woman aged 30 to 39 in good health.

The V gene is TRBV20-1, the J gene TRBJ2-1; the D call may be TRBD1 or TRBD2 (5 bases each). Trimming pared 2 bases from V and 8 bases from J, leaving 16 bases between. The CDR3 covers 14 residues. Germline CDR1 reads DFQATT; CDR2 reads SNEGSKA (reference sequence). The CDR3 DNA reads as TGCAGTGCTAGATCCCCGAGGGGTTTGGATGAGCAGTTCTTC. Protein product: CSARSPRGLDEQFF.

This clonotype was detected only a few times. This chain uses TRBV29-1 with TRBJ2-1; either TRBD1 or TRBD2 may fit D (6 bases each). This CDR3 is 16 amino acids long. CDR1 is SQVTM and CDR2 is ANQGSEA in the germline V gene. The ends were cut back, 0 bases at V and 0 bases at J, with 12 bases in the middle. CDR3 protein: CSVEDEGGFSYNEQFF. The CDR3 bases are TGCAGCGTTGAAGACGAGGGGGGATTCTCCTACAATGAGCAGTTCTTC.

The chain joins TRBV29-1 to TRBJ1-1; D call uncertain. CDR1 and CDR2 (germline): SQVTM, ANQGSEA. This CDR3 is 15 amino acids long. V lost 5 bases, J lost 0 bases, and 16 bases lay in between. CDR3 nucleotide sequence: TGCAGCGTTCGCCCGGATGGCAGGATGAACACTGAAGCTTTCTTT. Amino acid sequence: CSVRPDGRMNTEAFF.

The rearrangement uses TRBV6-1 and TRBJ2-3; 9 bases fit TRBD2. CDR3 length: 16 amino acids. V dropped 6 bases and J dropped 5; count of bases not matched to a gene: 12. Germline V gene sequence: CDR1 MNHNS, CDR2 SASEGT. In DNA, the CDR3 is TGTGCCAGCAGAGAGAGCGGGGGGAACGTTGGAGATACGCAGTATTTT. Translated: CASRESGGNVGDTQYF.

This clonotype was seen a single time. The rearrangement joins TRBV6-1 to TRBJ2-1; D is ambiguous. Germline-derived CDR1 and CDR2 are MNHNS and SASEGT. V was cut by 6 bases and J by 9 bases, with 18 bases left in between. CDR3 size: 14 residues. In nucleotides, the CDR3 is TGTGCCAGCAGGGAAACTCTGGGTGTCGTTGAGCAGTTCTTC. Its translation: CASRETLGVVEQFF.